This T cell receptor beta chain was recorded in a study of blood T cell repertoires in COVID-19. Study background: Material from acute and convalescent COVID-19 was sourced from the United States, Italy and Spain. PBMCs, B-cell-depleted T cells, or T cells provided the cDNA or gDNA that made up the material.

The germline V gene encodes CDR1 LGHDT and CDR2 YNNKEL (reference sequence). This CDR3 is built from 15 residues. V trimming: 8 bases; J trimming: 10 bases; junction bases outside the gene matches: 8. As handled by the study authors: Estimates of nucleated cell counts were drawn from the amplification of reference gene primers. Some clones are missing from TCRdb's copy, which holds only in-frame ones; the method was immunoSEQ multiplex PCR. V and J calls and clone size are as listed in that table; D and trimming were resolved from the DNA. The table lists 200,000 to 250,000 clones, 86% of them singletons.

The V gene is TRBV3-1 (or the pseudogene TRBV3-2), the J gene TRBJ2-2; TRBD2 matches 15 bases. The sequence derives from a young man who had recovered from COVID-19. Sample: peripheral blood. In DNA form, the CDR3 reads TGTGCCAGCCGGGCCGGACTAGCGGGGGGGCAGGAGCTGTTTTTT. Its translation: CASRAGLAGGQELFF.